These 22 T cell receptor beta chains came from one sample sequenced in a study of blood T cells in healthy people across ages. Sample-barcoded 5' priming and a J-beta primer mix drove a second PCR of about 6 to 12 cycles. MiXCR, applied by TCRdb to the 5' RACE reads, yields one record per CDR3 protein. This table has about 1.6 million distinct CDR3 sequences, roughly a third appearing once. Sequencing was done on a sample of blood. The receptors were sampled from a woman in her 30s in good health.

This clonotype was counted only a few times. The chain recombines TRBV4-1 with TRBJ1-1, with D maybe TRBD1 (5 bases). V was pared by 7 bases and J by 7 bases, with 28 bases between. The CDR3 consists of 17 residues. Per germline, CDR1 MGHRA and CDR2 YSYEKL. CDR3 residues: CASNSPVGDSTVNEAFF. Written as DNA, the CDR3 is TGCGCCAGCAATTCTCCGGTGGGGGATTCCACTGTTAATGAAGCTTTCTTT.

Ten or more counts support this clonotype. This chain connects TRBV6-5 to TRBJ2-3; TRBD2 is a possible D gene (6 bases). The V and J ends lost 9 bases and 7 bases respectively, with 17 bases between them. CDR1 is MNHEY, CDR2 SVGAGI, per germline. The CDR3 loop spans 13 amino acids. CDR3 residues: CASAGRMTYTQYF. The DNA of the CDR3 is TGTGCCAGTGCGGGACGGATGACGTATACGCAGTATTTT.

This clonotype has a handful of counts. This sequence joins TRBV7-9 and TRBJ2-7; TRBD1 agrees at 7 bases. The J segment lost 6 bases and the V segment lost 8 bases, leaving 10 bases of the junction unmatched. Germline V gives CDR1 SEHNR, CDR2 FQNEAQ (reference sequence). This CDR3 has 13 amino acids. The CDR3, as DNA: TGTGCCAGCTCGTCCGGGACAGAGTTCGAGCAGTACTTC. This codes for CASSSGTEFEQYF. The whole variable domain, filled in from reference TRBV7-9 and TRBJ2-7, reads DTGVSQNPRHKITKRGQNVTFRCDPISEHNRLYWYRQTLGQGPEFLTYFQNEAQLEKSRLLSDRFSAERPKGSFSTLEIQRTEQGDSAMYLCASSSGTEFEQYFGPGTRLTVT.

The V call is TRBV27, the J call TRBJ2-5; 10 nucleotides match TRBD2. CDR1 is MNHEY, CDR2 SMNVEV, per germline (reference sequence). This CDR3 contains 14 residues. V trimming: 4 bases; J trimming: 11 bases; junction bases outside the gene matches: 10. The CDR3 sequence: CASSSQREGPEQYF. For the CDR3, the DNA is TGTGCCAGCAGTTCTCAGCGGGAGGGCCCTGAGCAGTACTTC.

V and J are TRBV19 and TRBJ2-1; TRBD2 matches at 8 bases. V was clipped by 5 bases and J by 6 bases; unmatched bases: 9. The CDR3 extends over 15 amino acids. Looked up from germline, CDR1 is LNHDA and CDR2 is SQIVND (reference sequence). The CDR3 protein is CASSLAGLGVNEQFF. The CDR3 DNA sequence: TGTGCCAGTAGTTTAGCGGGATTAGGGGTCAATGAGCAGTTCTTC.

The gene calls are TRBV12-3 or TRBV12-4 and TRBJ2-2; 7 bases match TRBD1. V was clipped by 6 bases and J by 5 bases; unmatched bases: 15. The CDR3 loop spans 17 amino acids. This chain's CDR3 is CASSRASGGVWTGELFF. The DNA of the CDR3 is TGTGCCAGCAGCCGGGCCTCAGGGGGAGTATGGACCGGGGAGCTGTTTTTT.

This clonotype was seen a handful of times. CDR3 sequence (DNA): TGTGCCAGCAGCCACCAAAGCGTGTACAATGAGCAGTTCTTC. Translation gives CASSHQSVYNEQFF. This sequence joins TRBV3-1 and TRBJ2-1, with D unresolved. V was shortened by 3 bases and J by 4 bases, with 10 bases between the two germline ends. CDR1 is LGHDT and CDR2 is YNNKEL in the germline V gene (reference sequence). The CDR3 has 14 residues.

This clonotype was counted a few times. As DNA, the CDR3 is TGCAGTGTTGGGACCCCAGCACGGGGTGAGCAGTTCTTC. Protein: CSVGTPARGEQFF. The chain couples TRBV20-1 to TRBJ2-1; D possibly uses TRBD1 or TRBD2 (5 bases each). The CDR3 contains 13 residues. V lost 7 bases, J lost 9 bases, and 19 bases lay in between. The germline V gene has CDR1 DFQATT and CDR2 SNEGSKA (reference sequence).

The sample holds a few counts of this clonotype. At one boundary the junction diverges from the germline segment, which might be a read error. The chain combines TRBV18 with TRBJ2-1; TRBD1 matches 7 bases. Per the germline V gene, CDR1 is KGHSH and CDR2 is LQKENI. The CDR3 length is 17 residues. The CDR3 nucleotides are TGTGCCAGCTCCCGCCTTTCGCCGGGACAGTTGGAGAATGGGCAGTTCTTC. Translated: CASSRLSPGQLENGQFF.

The rearrangement links TRBV7-9 to TRBJ1-1; D may be TRBD1 (5 bases). This CDR3 is 15 amino acids long. V was cut by 6 bases and J by 4 bases, with 18 bases left in between. The germline V gene has CDR1 SEHNR and CDR2 FQNEAQ (reference sequence). The CDR3 DNA reads as TGTGCCAGCAGTCGATTGCTAGGGACGGTCACTGAAGCTTTCTTT. Protein product: CASSRLLGTVTEAFF.

The V gene is TRBV20-1, the J gene TRBJ2-3, with 15 bases matching TRBD2. V lost 5 bases and J lost 2; bases outside the gene matches: 11. Germline assignment: CDR1 DFQATT and CDR2 SNEGSKA (reference sequence). The CDR3 totals 18 residues. As DNA, the CDR3 is TGCAGTGCTCATAGCGGACTAGCGGGGGGGCGATTCACAGATACGCAGTATTTT. It codes for CSAHSGLAGGRFTDTQYF.

This chain joins TRBV5-1 and TRBJ1-2, with 7 nucleotides matching TRBD1. The germline V gene encodes CDR1 SGHRS and CDR2 YFSETQ. CDR3 length: 15 residues. The V segment lost 2 bases and the J segment 7 bases; nucleotides outside the gene matches: 11. This chain's CDR3 is CASSFNWQGVSGYTF. The CDR3 coding sequence is TGCGCCAGCAGCTTCAACTGGCAGGGGGTTTCTGGCTACACCTTC.

Details on this clonotype: A read error may explain this, as a much larger clone is one base away. The chain links TRBV6-5 to TRBJ2-6, with a weak D call TRBD2 (5 bases). The CDR3 is 15 residues long. CDR1 and CDR2 from the germline V gene are MNHEY and SVGAGI. CDR3 sequence: CAGSSRGSGANVLTF. CDR3 DNA: TGTGCCGGCAGTTCCCGGGGCTCTGGGGCCAACGTCCTGACTTTC.

Concerning this clonotype: A much larger clonotype is one base distant, so this may be a read error. The rearrangement joins TRBV10-3 to TRBJ2-7, with D perhaps matching TRBD2 (6 bases). This CDR3 is built from 15 residues. Germline values: CDR1 ENHRY, CDR2 SYGVKD. V lost 2 bases and J lost 3, with 14 bases in between. The CDR3 here is CAISEGAGPSYEQYF. The CDR3, as DNA: TGTGCCATCAGTGAGGGAGCGGGTCCTAGCTACGAGCAGTACTTC.

V gene TRBV20-1 combines with J gene TRBJ2-4; D possibly corresponds to TRBD2 (5 bases). The J call is in doubt because the DNA end fits TRBJ2-5 better. The germline V gene encodes CDR1 DFQATT and CDR2 SNEGSKA (reference sequence). The CDR3 contains 13 residues. The CDR3 is CSAGRGPGETQYF. The CDR3 DNA sequence: TGCAGTGCCGGACGCGGTCCGGGGGAGACCCAGTACTTC.

This clonotype was seen only once. A much larger clone differs from this one at a single base, so this may be a read error. This chain uses TRBV5-1 with TRBJ1-2, with TRBD1 matching 8 bases. CDR3 length equals 13 residues. Germline-derived CDR1 and CDR2 are SGHRS and YFSETQ. V shed 0 bases and J 6 bases; nucleotides not matched to a gene: 1. CDR3 sequence: CASSLGDRHGYTF. The CDR3, as DNA: TGCGCCAGCAGCTTGGGGGACAGGCATGGCTACACCTTC. The full variable domain, completed using reference TRBV5-1 and TRBJ1-2, is KAGVTQTPRYLIKTRGQQVTLSCSPISGHRSVSWYQQTPGQGLQFLFEYFSETQRNKGNFPGRFSGRQFSNSRSEMNVSTLELGDSALYLCASSLGDRHGYTFGSGTRLTVV.

This clonotype has ten or more counts. This chain uses TRBV9 with TRBJ2-5; 9 bases are shared with TRBD1. This CDR3 is built from 15 residues. The J segment lost 3 bases and the V segment lost 4 bases, leaving 7 bases of the junction unmatched. CDR1 is SGDLS and CDR2 is YYNGEE in the germline V gene. The CDR3: CASSSTGGAEETQYF. The CDR3 DNA sequence: TGTGCCAGCAGCTCTACAGGGGGCGCCGAAGAGACCCAGTACTTC.

The chain's CDR3 is CASRTGTGVHEQFF. Here the CDR3 DNA reads TGTGCCAGCAGGACCGGGACAGGGGTTCATGAGCAGTTCTTC. The chain combines TRBV28 with TRBJ2-1; 10 bases line up with TRBD1. Germline-derived CDR1 and CDR2 are MDHEN and SYDVKM. With V trimmed by 6 bases and J by 8 bases, 7 bases remained unmatched. The CDR3 extends over 14 amino acids.

The chain uses TRBV10-3 and TRBJ1-6; 10 nucleotides match TRBD1. The CDR3 spans 17 residues. V trimming: 3 bases; J trimming: 7 bases; junction bases outside the gene matches: 9. Germline V gives CDR1 ENHRY, CDR2 SYGVKD. CDR3 sequence: CAISENLGTGENSPLHF. In DNA, the CDR3 is TGTGCCATCAGTGAAAACCTAGGGACAGGGGAGAATTCACCCCTCCACTTT.

This clonotype has only a few counts. The J gene is TRBJ1-6, the V gene TRBV5-1; 7 positions match TRBD1. The CDR3 covers 15 residues. Germline V gene sequence: CDR1 SGHRS, CDR2 YFSETQ. J lost 1 base, V lost 3 bases, and 1 base had no gene match. This CDR3 reads CASSWDRSYNSPLHF. The CDR3 nucleotides are TGCGCCAGCAGCTGGGACAGATCCTATAATTCACCCCTCCACTTT.

J is TRBJ1-2 and V is TRBV29-1, with D perhaps matching TRBD1 (5 bases). CDR3 length: 12 residues. The V gene lost 7 bases and the J gene lost 4 bases, with 13 bases spanning the gap. Germline V gives CDR1 SQVTM, CDR2 ANQGSEA. CDR3 DNA sequence: TGCAGCGCGACCGGGACGGTCTATGGCTACACCTTC. It specifies CSATGTVYGYTF.

The count of this clonotype is one. A read error may be the cause here, since a much bigger clone is one base away. The rearrangement links TRBV20-1 to TRBJ2-5; D remains ambiguous. Germline loops: CDR1 DFQATT, CDR2 SNEGSKA (reference sequence). This CDR3 contains 11 residues. V was trimmed by 3 bases and J by 5 bases, leaving 7 bases between them. CDR3 residues: CSARTMETQYF. The CDR3 DNA follows: TGCAGTGCTAGGACCATGGAGACCCAGTACTTC.